Reported below is one T cell receptor (beta chain). This CDR3 is built from 15 residues. Germline V CDR1 and CDR2: PRHDT, FYEKMQ (reference sequence). The data derive from a study of CD8+ T cells in alopecia areata. Following RNA extraction, reverse transcription yielded cDNA that acted as the sequencing template. Libraries were prepared by immunoSEQ multiplex PCR; TCRdb keeps only in-frame clonotypes and omits some of them. The sample shows about 170,000 clones, about 66% of them seen only once. The source is a human donor with alopecia areata. This chain connects TRBV13 to TRBJ2-7; possibly TRBD1 or TRBD2 for D (5 bases each). TRBJ2-4 matches the DNA end more closely, so the J call is doubtful. The source material was CD8+ T cells sorted from blood, sampled at week 0. CDR3 sequence reads: CASSHSGTGKNIQYF. The DNA of the CDR3 is TGTGCCAGCAGCCACTCCGGGACGGGCAAAAACATTCAGTACTTC.